This T cell receptor beta chain was obtained from a study of blood T cell repertoires in COVID-19. Study at large: Nucleic acid was either cDNA or gDNA, and it came from T cells, B-cell-depleted T cells, or PBMCs.

Assay: immunoSEQ multiplex PCR; the TCRdb copy retains only in-frame clones and omits some. The sample carries hundreds of thousands of clones, over 75% recorded once. Trimming removed 4 bases from V and 8 bases from J, with 17 bases in between. Germline CDR1 and CDR2: KGHSH and LQKENI. This CDR3 region has 14 residues. This receptor was identified in a woman aged 18 to 35 who had been exposed to COVID-19. The genes are TRBV18 and TRBJ1-2; D ambiguous. The sequencing input was PBMCs or T cells enriched from blood (not recorded which). The DNA of the CDR3 is TGTGCCAGCTCACGAGGGTCTATAGGATACGGCTACACCTTC. It translates to CASSRGSIGYGYTF. Supplemented by reference TRBV18 and TRBJ1-2, the full variable domain reads NAGVMQNPRHLVRRRGQEARLRCSPMKGHSHVYWYRQLPEEGLKFMVYLQKENIIDESGMPKERFSAEFPKEGPSILRIQQVVRGDSAAYFCASSRGSIGYGYTFGSGTRLTVV.